The 17 T cell receptor beta chains in this list originate from one sample, sequenced in a study of T cell repertoires in cytomegalovirus infection. Each CDR3 protein is one row after TCRdb ran MiXCR on the reads. This sample has approximately 6,100 distinct CDR3 sequences, with 50% to 60% found just once. These TCRs' antigens remain unknown. What was sequenced was PBMCs, sequenced either directly or after in vitro stimulation (not recorded which). The receptor source for this set is a human donor in good health (CMV status not recorded). Some clones in this sample may be carry-over from other donors' samples.

This clonotype was observed many times. The rearrangement joins TRBV7-2 to TRBJ1-2; the match to TRBD1 covers 9 bases. V dropped 1 base and J dropped 3; count of bases not matched to a gene: 0. The CDR3 consists of 14 residues. Germline V gene data show CDR1 as SGHTA and CDR2 as FQGNSA. The CDR3 protein is CASSLGTGDYGYTF. In nucleotides, the CDR3 is TGTGCCAGCAGCTTAGGGACAGGGGACTATGGCTACACCTTC.

This rearrangement joins TRBV7-9 to TRBJ2-1; possible D gene TRBD2, 5 bases. The CDR3 is made up of 12 amino acids. In germline, CDR1 is SEHNR, CDR2 FQNEAQ (reference sequence). Trimming stripped 1 base from V and 16 bases from J, with 14 bases between. The CDR3, as DNA: TGTGCCAGCAGCTTAGGGACTCTTGCTAGCTTCTTC. Its protein is CASSLGTLASFF.

The sample holds many counts of this clonotype. The chain joins TRBV9 to TRBJ2-7; D call uncertain. The CDR3 spans 14 residues. V was trimmed by 4 bases and J by 2 bases, leaving 13 bases between them. Germline V gives CDR1 SGDLS, CDR2 YYNGEE. DNA for the CDR3: TGTGCCAGCAGCCCCCAGAACAGTCCCTACGAGCAGTACTTC. It codes for CASSPQNSPYEQYF.

This clonotype occurred a few times. The rearrangement uses TRBV11-1 and TRBJ2-2; the D is unclear. The CDR3 sequence is 14 residues long. V dropped 5 bases and J dropped 1 base, with 8 bases sitting between them. Germline CDR1 SGHAT, CDR2 FQDESV (reference sequence). CDR3: CASSPSLNTGELFF. As DNA, the CDR3 is TGTGCCAGCAGCCCCAGCCTGAACACCGGGGAGCTGTTTTTT. Full variable domain (outside the CDR3, taken from reference TRBV11-1 and TRBJ2-2): EAEVAQSPRYKITEKSQAVAFWCDPISGHATLYWYRQILGQGPELLVQFQDESVVDDSQLPKDRFSAERLKGVDSTLKIQPAELGDSAMYLCASSPSLNTGELFFGEGSRLTVL.

Details on this clonotype: At one end the junction does not follow the germline gene, possibly because of a read error. This chain uses TRBV6-8 with TRBJ1-5; D is possibly TRBD1 (6 bases). The V gene's germline CDR1 is MNHGY and CDR2 SAAAGT. There are 15 residues in the CDR3. CDR3 region: CATGIRQETNQHQHF. The CDR3 DNA reads as TGTGCCACAGGCATCCGACAGGAGACCAATCAGCACCAGCATTTT.

Remarks on this clonotype: A read error may produce the germline difference seen at one junction end. This chain uses TRBV28 with TRBJ2-7, with D possibly matching TRBD2 (5 bases). Germline CDR1 reads MDHEN; CDR2 reads SYDVKM. The CDR3 spans 14 residues. The CDR3: CASTPTPLDYEPSF. The CDR3 region has the DNA TGTGCCAGCACTCCCACCCCCCTAGACTACGAGCCGTCCTTC.

The chain links TRBV12-3 or TRBV12-4 to TRBJ2-1, with D perhaps matching TRBD1 (6 bases). Trimming removed 1 base from V and 5 bases from J, with 18 bases in between. CDR3 length equals 17 residues. CDR3 sequence (DNA): TGTGCCAGCAGTTTAGAAAGGGGGTTTCTTAAGAACAATGAGCAGTTCTTC. It encodes CASSLERGFLKNNEQFF.

The chain has TRBV6-2 or TRBV6-3 and TRBJ1-1; no definite D call. The length of the CDR3 is 14 residues. The V end lost 2 bases, the J end lost 14 bases, and 21 bases lay between the germline ends. The germline CDR1 and CDR2 sequences are MNHEY and SVGEGT. The chain's CDR3 is CASSYPEPNTEVFF. In DNA, the CDR3 is TGTGCCAGCAGTTACCCAGAACCGAACACTGAAGTGTTCTTT.

Only a few counts were recorded for this clonotype. The J gene is TRBJ2-5, the V gene TRBV7-9; D possibly uses TRBD1 or TRBD2 (6 bases each). Trimming left V 5 bases short and J 4 bases short, with 23 bases between. The CDR3 sequence is 17 residues long. Germline V gene sequence: CDR1 SEHNR, CDR2 FQNEAQ (reference sequence). The CDR3 protein is CASSGAPRGALGETQYF. Written as DNA, the CDR3 is TGTGCCAGCAGCGGAGCGCCTAGGGGGGCGCTTGGAGAGACCCAGTACTTC.

There are a few counts of this clonotype. This chain joins TRBV12-3 or TRBV12-4 and TRBJ1-1; 7 nucleotides agree with TRBD1. The CDR3 sequence is 16 residues long. After removal of 9 bases from V and 1 base from J, the junction contained 14 bases not matched to a gene. The CDR3 DNA reads TGTGCCAGTCACCCGACAGGGAAGGGCTGGAACACTGAAGCTTTCTTT. Its translation: CASHPTGKGWNTEAFF.

For this clonotype: As the CDR3 is not closed by the conserved phenylalanine or tryptophan, this likely results from a read error. The DNA is omitted, as the CDR3 cannot be located on it reliably, and the CDR3 follows TCRdb's listing. The chain joins TRBV6-2 or TRBV6-3 to TRBJ2-7. The germline CDR1 and CDR2 sequences are MNHEY and SVGEGT. The CDR3 spans 12 amino acids, including both terminal residues. The CDR3 loop reads CSSSYPPPEHYL.

In regard to this clonotype: The junction does not match germline at one end; this may be a read error. This chain links TRBV28 with TRBJ2-7, with D possibly matching TRBD2 (5 bases). Germline CDR1 MDHEN, CDR2 SYDVKM. CDR3 length equals 14 residues. The CDR3 nucleotides are TGTGCCAGCACCTCCACCCAACTAGACTACGAGACGTCCTTC. As protein: CASTSTQLDYETSF.

This clonotype was detected only a few times. The V and J genes are TRBV27 and TRBJ2-7, with 8 positions matching TRBD1. Per germline, CDR1 MNHEY and CDR2 SMNVEV (reference sequence). The CDR3 spans 13 residues. V lost 5 bases, J lost 3 bases, and 3 bases stayed unmatched. CDR3 sequence reads: CASSPGQGYEQYF. As DNA, the CDR3 is TGTGCCAGCAGTCCTGGACAGGGCTACGAGCAGTACTTC.

The chain combines TRBV7-8 with TRBJ2-1; TRBD1 agrees at 7 bases. The junction had 8 bases not matched to a gene; V was cut back by 5 bases and J by 4 bases. The V gene's germline CDR1 is SGHVS and CDR2 FQNEAQ. CDR3 length: 15 residues. Here the CDR3 DNA reads TGTGCCAGCAGCATCCGGGACAGTTCGTACAATGAGCAGTTCTTC. Amino acid sequence: CASSIRDSSYNEQFF.

This clonotype was seen repeatedly, ten times or more. V usage is TRBV7-8 and J usage is TRBJ2-7; TRBD1 might be the D (6 bases). Germline lookup yields CDR1 SGHVS and CDR2 FQNEAQ. V was pared by 4 bases and J by 12 bases, with 22 bases between. This CDR3 spans 14 amino acids. DNA of the CDR3: TGTGCCAGCAGCTGGGACACCCCTGGCTACGAGACGTACTTC. As protein: CASSWDTPGYETYF.

Concerning this clonotype itself: The junction shows a germline mismatch at one end, possibly a read error. The J gene is TRBJ2-7, the V gene TRBV7-8; no clear D gene. Germline V gene sequence: CDR1 SGHVS, CDR2 FQNEAQ. The CDR3 sequence is 14 residues long. The CDR3 DNA reads TGTGCCAGAAGTTGGGTCACCCCTGGCGACGAGCCGTACTTC. It encodes CARSWVTPGDEPYF.

The table lists this clonotype with a few counts. A read error may account for a junction end that differs from germline. The chain uses TRBV7-6 and TRBJ2-7, with 10 bases fitting TRBD2. The CDR3 is 15 amino acids. Looked up from germline, CDR1 is SGHVS and CDR2 is FNYEAQ. This CDR3 is CASSLELAGSYEQYF. CDR3 nucleotides: TGTGCCAGCAGTTTAGAACTAGCGGGGTCTTACGAGCAGTACTTC.